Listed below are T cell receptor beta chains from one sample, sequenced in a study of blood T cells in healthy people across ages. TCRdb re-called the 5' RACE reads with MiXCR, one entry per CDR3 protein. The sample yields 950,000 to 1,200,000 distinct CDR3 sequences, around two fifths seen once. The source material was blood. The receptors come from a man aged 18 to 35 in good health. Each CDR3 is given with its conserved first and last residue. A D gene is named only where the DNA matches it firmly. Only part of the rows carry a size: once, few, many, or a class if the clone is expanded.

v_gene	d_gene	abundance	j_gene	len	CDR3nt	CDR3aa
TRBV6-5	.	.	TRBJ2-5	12	TGTGCCAGCAGTTCATTGATAAATGAGCAGTACTTC	CASSSLINEQYF
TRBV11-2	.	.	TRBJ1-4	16	TGTGCCAGCAGCTTAGCTGGAGGCAAATCTAATGAAAAACTGTTTTTT	CASSLAGGKSNEKLFF
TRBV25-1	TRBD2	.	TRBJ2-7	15	TGTGCCAGCAGCGAATCAGCGGGGGATAAATACGAGCAGTACTTC	CASSESAGDKYEQYF
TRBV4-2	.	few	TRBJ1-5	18	TGTGCCAGCAGCCAAGAGGGACACCGAGACTATAGCAATCAGCCCCAGCATTTT	CASSQEGHRDYSNQPQHF
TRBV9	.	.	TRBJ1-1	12	TGTGCCAGCAGCGTAGGGACGGCTGAAGCTTTCTTT	CASSVGTAEAFF
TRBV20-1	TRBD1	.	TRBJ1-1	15	TGCAGTGCTACACAGACAGGGGGTGGGAACACTGAAGCTTTCTTT	CSATQTGGGNTEAFF
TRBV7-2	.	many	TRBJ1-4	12	TGTGCCAGCAGCTTAGAGGGGGAAAAACTGTTTTTT	CASSLEGEKLFF
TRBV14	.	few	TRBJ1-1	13	TGTGCCAGCAGCCCCTACCCGAACACTGAAGCTTTCTTT	CASSPYPNTEAFF
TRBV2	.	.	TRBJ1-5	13	TGTGCCAGCCTAGGTCGGAGCAATCAGCCCCAGCATTTT	CASLGRSNQPQHF
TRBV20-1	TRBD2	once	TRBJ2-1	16	TGCAGTGCTAGACAACTAGCGGCTAGCTCCTACAATGAGCAGTTCTTC	CSARQLAASSYNEQFF
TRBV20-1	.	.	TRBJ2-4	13	TGCAGTGCTAGACAGGAGTCCCAGGGAGTTCAGTACTTC	CSARQESQGVQYF
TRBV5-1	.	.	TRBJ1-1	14	TGCGCCAGCAGCACAGAGACAGTGAACACTGAAGCTTTCTTT	CASSTETVNTEAFF
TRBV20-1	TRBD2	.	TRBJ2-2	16	TGCAGTGCTATACTAGCGGGGGGCATGTCCACCGGGGAGCTGTTTTTT	CSAILAGGMSTGELFF
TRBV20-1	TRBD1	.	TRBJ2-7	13	TGCAGTGCTAGCGGACAGGACACCTACGAGCAGTACTTC	CSASGQDTYEQYF
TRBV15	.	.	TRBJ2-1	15	TGTGCCACCAGCAGAGATAAGGGCCCTGGGATCAATCAGTTCTTC	CATSRDKGPGINQFF
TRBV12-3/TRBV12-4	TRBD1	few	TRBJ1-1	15	TGTGCCAGCAGCAGGGACAGGGGCACGAACACTGAAGCTTTCTTT	CASSRDRGTNTEAFF
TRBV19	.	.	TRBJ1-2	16	TGTGCCAGTAGTGCTAACAGGAGGATTGAGATCTATGGCTACACCTTC	CASSANRRIEIYGYTF
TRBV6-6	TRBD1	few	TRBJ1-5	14	TGTGCCAGCAATACAGGGGGCTCCGATCAGCCCCAGCATTTT	CASNTGGSDQPQHF
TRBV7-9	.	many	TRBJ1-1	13	TGTGCCAGCAGCTTAGTTGGAAACCTGGGAGCTTTCTTT	CASSLVGNLGAFF
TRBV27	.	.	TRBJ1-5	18	TGTGCCAGCAGTTTATCCCGTTACCCGGGACGCCTCAATCAGCCCCAGCATTTT	CASSLSRYPGRLNQPQHF
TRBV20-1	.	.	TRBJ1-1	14	TGCAGTGCCCCCGACAGGACCATGAACACTGAAGCTTTCTTT	CSAPDRTMNTEAFF
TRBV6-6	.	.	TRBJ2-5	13	TGTGCCAGCAGTTCCGGGTATCGATGGACCCAGTACTTC	CASSSGYRWTQYF
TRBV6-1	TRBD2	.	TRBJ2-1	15	TGTGCCAGCAGCTATAGCGGGGGGCCCAGGAATGAGCAGTTCTTC	CASSYSGGPRNEQFF
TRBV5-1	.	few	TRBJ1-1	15	TGCGCCAGCAGCCCCGCGTTGGAGATGAACACTGAAGCTTTCTTT	CASSPALEMNTEAFF
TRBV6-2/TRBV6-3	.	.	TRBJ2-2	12	TGTGCCAGCAGCCTCGGGACCCGGGGATTGTTTTTT	CASSLGTRGLFF
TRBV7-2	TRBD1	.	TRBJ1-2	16	TGTGCCAGCAGCTCCCGAGACAGGGCTGAATCGAGTGGCTACACCTTC	CASSSRDRAESSGYTF
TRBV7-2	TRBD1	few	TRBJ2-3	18	TGTGCCAGCAGCTTATGGAAAACCGGGACAGGGTTCGCAGATACGCAGTATTTT	CASSLWKTGTGFADTQYF
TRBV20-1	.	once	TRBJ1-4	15	TGCAGTGCCCTACCATTGCGGGGGTCTAATGAAAAACTGTTTTTT	CSALPLRGSNEKLFF
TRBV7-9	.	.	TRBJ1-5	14	TGTGCCAGCAGTGTTCTCCAGGGCAATCAGCCCCAGCATTTT	CASSVLQGNQPQHF
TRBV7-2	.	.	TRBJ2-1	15	TGTGCCAGCAGCTTAGTGAGCCCCATGGACAATGAGCAGTTCTTC	CASSLVSPMDNEQFF
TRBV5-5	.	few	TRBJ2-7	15	TGTGCCAGCAGCTTGATGTCAGGAGCCACCTACGAGCAGTACTTC	CASSLMSGATYEQYF
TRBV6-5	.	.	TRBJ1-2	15	TGTGCCAGCAGTGGCACCGGTAGTACTAACTATGGCTACACCTTC	CASSGTGSTNYGYTF
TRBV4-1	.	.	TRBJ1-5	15	TGCGCCAGCAGCCAAGATAGGGCCCCACTTCAGCCCCAGCATTTT	CASSQDRAPLQPQHF
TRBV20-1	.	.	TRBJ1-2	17	TGCAGTGCTAGACCCCCCGGGGCAGGGAATTGGGACTATGGCTACACCTTC	CSARPPGAGNWDYGYTF